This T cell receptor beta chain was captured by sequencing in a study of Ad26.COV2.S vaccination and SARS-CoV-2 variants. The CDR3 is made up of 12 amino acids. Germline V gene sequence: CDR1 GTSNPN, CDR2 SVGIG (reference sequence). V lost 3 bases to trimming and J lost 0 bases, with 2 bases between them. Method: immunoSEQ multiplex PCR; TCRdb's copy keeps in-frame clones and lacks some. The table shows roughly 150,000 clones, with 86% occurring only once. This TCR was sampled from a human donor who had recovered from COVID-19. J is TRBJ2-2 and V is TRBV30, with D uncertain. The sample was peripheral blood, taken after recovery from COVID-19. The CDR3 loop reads CAWSANTGELFF. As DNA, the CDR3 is TGTGCCTGGAGCGCGAACACCGGGGAGCTGTTTTTT.